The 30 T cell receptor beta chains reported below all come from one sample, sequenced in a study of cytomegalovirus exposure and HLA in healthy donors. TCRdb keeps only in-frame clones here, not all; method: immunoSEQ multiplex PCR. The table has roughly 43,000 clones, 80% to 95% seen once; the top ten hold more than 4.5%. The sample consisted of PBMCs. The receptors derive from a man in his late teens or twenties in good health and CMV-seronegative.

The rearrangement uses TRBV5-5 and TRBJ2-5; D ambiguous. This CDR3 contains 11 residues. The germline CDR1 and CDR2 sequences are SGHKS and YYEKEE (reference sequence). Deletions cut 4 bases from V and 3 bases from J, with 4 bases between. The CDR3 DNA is TGTGCCAGCAGCGAGAAAGAGACCCAGTACTTC. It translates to CASSEKETQYF.

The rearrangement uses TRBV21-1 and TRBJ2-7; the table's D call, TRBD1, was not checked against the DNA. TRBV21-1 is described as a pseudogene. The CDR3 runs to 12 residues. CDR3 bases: TGTGCCAGTACGGACAGGGGAGACGAGCAGTACTTC. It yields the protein CASTDRGDEQYF.

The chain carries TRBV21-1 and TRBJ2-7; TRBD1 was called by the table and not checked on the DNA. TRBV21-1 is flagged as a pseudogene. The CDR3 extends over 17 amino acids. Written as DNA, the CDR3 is TGTGCCAGCATACCGGGGAACGGGACAGGGGTCGCCTACGAGCAGTACTTC. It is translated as CASIPGNGTGVAYEQYF.

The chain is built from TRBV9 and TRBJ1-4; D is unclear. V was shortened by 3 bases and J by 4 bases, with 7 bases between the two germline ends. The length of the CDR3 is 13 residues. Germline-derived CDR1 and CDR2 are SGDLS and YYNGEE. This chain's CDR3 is CASSGGYNEKLFF. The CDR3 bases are TGTGCCAGCAGCGGCGGATATAATGAAAAACTGTTTTTT.

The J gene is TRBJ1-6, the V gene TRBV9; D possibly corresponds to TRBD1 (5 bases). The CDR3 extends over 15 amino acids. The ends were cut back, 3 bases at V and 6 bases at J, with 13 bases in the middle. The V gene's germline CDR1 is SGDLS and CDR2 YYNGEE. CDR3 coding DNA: TGTGCCAGCAGCGGACAGATTTCCCTTAATTCACCCCTCCACTTT. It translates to CASSGQISLNSPLHF.

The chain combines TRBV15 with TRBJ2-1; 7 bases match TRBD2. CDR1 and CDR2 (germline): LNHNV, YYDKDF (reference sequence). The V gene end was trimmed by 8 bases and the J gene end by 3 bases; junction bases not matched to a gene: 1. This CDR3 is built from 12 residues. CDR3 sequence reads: CATASGYNEQFF. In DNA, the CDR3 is TGTGCCACCGCTAGCGGCTACAATGAGCAGTTCTTC.

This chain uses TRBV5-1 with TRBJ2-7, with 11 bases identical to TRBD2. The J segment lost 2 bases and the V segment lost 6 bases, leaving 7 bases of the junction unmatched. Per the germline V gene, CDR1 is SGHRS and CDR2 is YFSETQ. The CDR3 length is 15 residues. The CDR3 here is CASKIGTSGTYEQYF. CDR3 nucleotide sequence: TGCGCCAGCAAAATAGGGACTAGCGGAACCTACGAGCAGTACTTC.

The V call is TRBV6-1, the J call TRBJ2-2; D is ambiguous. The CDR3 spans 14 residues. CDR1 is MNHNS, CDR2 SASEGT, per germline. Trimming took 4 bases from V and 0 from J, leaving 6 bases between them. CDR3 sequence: CASSGLANTGELFF. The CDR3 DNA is TGTGCCAGCAGTGGTTTAGCGAACACCGGGGAGCTGTTTTTT.

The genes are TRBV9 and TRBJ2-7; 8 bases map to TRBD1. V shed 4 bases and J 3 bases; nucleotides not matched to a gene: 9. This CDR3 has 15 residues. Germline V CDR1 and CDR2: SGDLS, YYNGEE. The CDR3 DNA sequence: TGTGCCAGCAGCATCCTGCCGGACAGGGTCTACGAGCAGTACTTC. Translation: CASSILPDRVYEQYF.

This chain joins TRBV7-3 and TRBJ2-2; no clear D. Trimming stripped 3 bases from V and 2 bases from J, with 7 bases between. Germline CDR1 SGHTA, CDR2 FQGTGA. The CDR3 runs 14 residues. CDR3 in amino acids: CASSFSSNTGELFF. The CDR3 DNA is TGTGCCAGCAGCTTTTCCAGTAACACCGGGGAGCTGTTTTTT.

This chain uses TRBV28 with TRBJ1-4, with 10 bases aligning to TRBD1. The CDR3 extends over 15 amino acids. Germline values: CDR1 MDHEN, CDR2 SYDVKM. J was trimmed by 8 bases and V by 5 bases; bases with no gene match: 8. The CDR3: CASSLRTGGNEKLFF. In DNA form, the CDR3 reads TGTGCCAGCAGTCTCCGGACAGGGGGTAACGAAAAACTGTTTTTT.

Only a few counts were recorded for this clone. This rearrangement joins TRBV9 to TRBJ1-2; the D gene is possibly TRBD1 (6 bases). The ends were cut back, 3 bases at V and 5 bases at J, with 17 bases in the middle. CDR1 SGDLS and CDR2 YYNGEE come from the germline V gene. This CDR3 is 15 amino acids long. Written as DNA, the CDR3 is TGTGCCAGCAGCGGTCCTTACAGGGTTCTATATGGCTACACCTTC. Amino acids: CASSGPYRVLYGYTF.

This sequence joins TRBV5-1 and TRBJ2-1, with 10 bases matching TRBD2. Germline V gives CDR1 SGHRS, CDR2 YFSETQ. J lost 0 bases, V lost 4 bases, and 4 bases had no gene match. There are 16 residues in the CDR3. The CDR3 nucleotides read TGCGCCAGCAGCGCAGCGGGAGGGAGCTCCTACAATGAGCAGTTCTTC. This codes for CASSAAGGSSYNEQFF.

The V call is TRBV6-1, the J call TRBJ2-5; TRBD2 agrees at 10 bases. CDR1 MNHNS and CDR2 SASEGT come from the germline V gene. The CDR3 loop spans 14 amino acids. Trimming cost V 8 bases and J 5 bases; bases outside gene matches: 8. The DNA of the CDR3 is TGTGCCAGCGCCAAGCGGGGGGGCGCGGAGACCCAGTACTTC. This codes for CASAKRGGAETQYF.

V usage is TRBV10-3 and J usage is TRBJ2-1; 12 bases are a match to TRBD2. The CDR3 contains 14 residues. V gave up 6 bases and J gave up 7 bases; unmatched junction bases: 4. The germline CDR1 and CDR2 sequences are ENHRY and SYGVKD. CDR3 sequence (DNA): TGTGCCATCAGGACTAGCGGGGGAACAAATGAGCAGTTCTTC. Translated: CAIRTSGGTNEQFF.

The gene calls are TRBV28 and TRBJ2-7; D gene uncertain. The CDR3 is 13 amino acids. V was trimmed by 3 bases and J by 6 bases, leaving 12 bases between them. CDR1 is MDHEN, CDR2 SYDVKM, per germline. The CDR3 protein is CASSLRLPGEQYF. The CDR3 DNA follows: TGTGCCAGCAGTTTGCGGCTCCCGGGCGAGCAGTACTTC.

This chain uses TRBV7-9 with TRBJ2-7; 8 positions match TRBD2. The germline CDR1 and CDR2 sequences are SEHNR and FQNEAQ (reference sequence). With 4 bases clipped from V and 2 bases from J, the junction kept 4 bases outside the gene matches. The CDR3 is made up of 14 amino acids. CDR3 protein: CASSYGGAAYEQYF. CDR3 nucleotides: TGTGCCAGCAGCTACGGGGGGGCCGCCTACGAGCAGTACTTC.

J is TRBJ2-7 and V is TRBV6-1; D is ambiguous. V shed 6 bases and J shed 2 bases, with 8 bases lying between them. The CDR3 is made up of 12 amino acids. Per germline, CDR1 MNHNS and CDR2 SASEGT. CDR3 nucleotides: TGTGCCAGCAGGGCAGGTCCCTACGAGCAGTACTTC. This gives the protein CASRAGPYEQYF.

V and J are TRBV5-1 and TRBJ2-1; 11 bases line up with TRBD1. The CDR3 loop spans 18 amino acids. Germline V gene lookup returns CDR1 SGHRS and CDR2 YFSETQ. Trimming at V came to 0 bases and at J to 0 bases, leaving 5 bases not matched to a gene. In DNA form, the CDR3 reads TGCGCCAGCAGCTTGGCTGGACAGGGGGCTCGCTCCTACAATGAGCAGTTCTTC. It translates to CASSLAGQGARSYNEQFF.

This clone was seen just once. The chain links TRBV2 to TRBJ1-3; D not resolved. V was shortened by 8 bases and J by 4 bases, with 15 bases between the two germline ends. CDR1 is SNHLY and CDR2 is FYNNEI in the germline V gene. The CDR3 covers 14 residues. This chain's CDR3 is CASEAEKAGNTIYF. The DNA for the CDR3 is TGTGCCAGCGAAGCTGAAAAAGCAGGAAACACCATATATTTT. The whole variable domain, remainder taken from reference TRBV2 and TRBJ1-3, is EPEVTQTPSHQVTQMGQEVILRCVPISNHLYFYWYRQILGQKVEFLVSFYNNEISEKSEIFDDQFSVERPDGSNFTLKIRSTKLEDSAMYFCASEAEKAGNTIYFGEGSWLTVV.

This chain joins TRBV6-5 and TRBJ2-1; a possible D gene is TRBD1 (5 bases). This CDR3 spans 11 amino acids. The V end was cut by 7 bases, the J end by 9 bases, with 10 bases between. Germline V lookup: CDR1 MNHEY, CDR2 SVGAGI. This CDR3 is CASKTGLEQFF. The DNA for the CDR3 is TGTGCCAGCAAAACAGGCCTTGAGCAGTTCTTC.

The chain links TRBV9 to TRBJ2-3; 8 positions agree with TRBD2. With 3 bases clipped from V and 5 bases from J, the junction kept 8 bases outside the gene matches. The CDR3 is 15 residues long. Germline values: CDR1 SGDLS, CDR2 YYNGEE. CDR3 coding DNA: TGTGCCAGCAGCGGGTCAAACCTAGCGGGAGATACGCAGTATTTT. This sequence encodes CASSGSNLAGDTQYF.

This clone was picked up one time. CDR3 sequence: CASSLTGREEKLFF. The DNA of the CDR3 is TGCGCCAGCAGCTTGACAGGGAGGGAGGAAAAACTGTTTTTT. This chain uses TRBV5-1 with TRBJ1-4; weak D call: TRBD1 (6 bases). V shed 1 base and J shed 8 bases, with 12 bases lying between them. Germline CDR1 is SGHRS and CDR2 is YFSETQ. The CDR3 sequence is 14 residues long.

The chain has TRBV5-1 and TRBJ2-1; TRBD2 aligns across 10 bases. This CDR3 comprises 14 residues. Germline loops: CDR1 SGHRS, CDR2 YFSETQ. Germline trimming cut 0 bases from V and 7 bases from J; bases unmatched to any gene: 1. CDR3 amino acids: CASSLATSGNEQFF. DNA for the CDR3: TGCGCCAGCAGCTTGGCGACTAGCGGGAATGAGCAGTTCTTC.

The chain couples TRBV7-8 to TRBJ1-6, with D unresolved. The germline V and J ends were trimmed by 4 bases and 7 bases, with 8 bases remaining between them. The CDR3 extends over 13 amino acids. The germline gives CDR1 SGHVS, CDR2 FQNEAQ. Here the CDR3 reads CASSSARNSPLHF. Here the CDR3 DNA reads TGTGCCAGCAGCTCAGCCAGAAATTCACCCCTCCACTTT.

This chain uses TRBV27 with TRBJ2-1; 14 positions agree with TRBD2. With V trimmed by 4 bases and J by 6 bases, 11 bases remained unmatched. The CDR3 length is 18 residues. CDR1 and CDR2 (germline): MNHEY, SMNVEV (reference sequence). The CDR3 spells CASSYEGTSGSGVNEQFF. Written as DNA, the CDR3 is TGTGCCAGCAGTTACGAAGGGACTAGCGGGAGTGGGGTCAATGAGCAGTTCTTC.

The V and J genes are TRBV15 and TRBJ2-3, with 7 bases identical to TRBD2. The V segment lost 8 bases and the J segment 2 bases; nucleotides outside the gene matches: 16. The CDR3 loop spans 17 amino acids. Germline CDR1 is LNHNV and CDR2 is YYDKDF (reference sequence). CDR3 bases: TGTGCCACCCGCCTCGAGACTAGCAGAAAATTCACAGATACGCAGTATTTT. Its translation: CATRLETSRKFTDTQYF.

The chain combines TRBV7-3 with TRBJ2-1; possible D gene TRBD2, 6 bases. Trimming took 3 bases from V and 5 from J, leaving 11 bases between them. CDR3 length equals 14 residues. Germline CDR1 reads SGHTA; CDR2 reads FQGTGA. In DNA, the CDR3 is TGTGCCAGCAGCTTCGGCGGGGTCCACAATGAGCAGTTCTTC. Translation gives CASSFGGVHNEQFF. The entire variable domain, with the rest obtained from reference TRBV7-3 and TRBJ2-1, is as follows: GAGVSQTPSNKVTEKGKYVELRCDPISGHTALYWYRQSLGQGPEFLIYFQGTGAADDSGLPNDRFFAVRPEGSVSTLKIQRTERGDSAVYLCASSFGGVHNEQFFGPGTRLTVL.

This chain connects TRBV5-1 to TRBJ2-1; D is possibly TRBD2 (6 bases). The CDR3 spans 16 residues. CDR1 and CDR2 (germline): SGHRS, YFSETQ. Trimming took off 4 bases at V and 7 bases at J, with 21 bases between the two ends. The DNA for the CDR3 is TGCGCCAGCAGCCTCTTCAGGGAGGCCCTTTCGAATGAGCAGTTCTTC. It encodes CASSLFREALSNEQFF.

CDR3: CASSEARLAGVTGELFF. The CDR3, as DNA: TGTGCCAGCAGTGAAGCGCGGCTAGCGGGAGTAACCGGGGAGCTGTTTTTT. This chain connects TRBV2 to TRBJ2-2; TRBD2 matches 10 bases. V was clipped by 0 bases and J by 5 bases; unmatched bases: 6. Germline assignment: CDR1 SNHLY and CDR2 FYNNEI. The CDR3 length is 17 residues.